The T cell receptor (beta chain) described here comes from a study of cytomegalovirus exposure and HLA in healthy donors. Overall study results and limits: The tendency of first-cohort TCR clusters to co-occur in the 120 or so validation repertoires was the finding of a later analysis.

The ends lost 4 bases at V and 7 bases at J; junction bases unmatched: 9. Germline lookup yields CDR1 SGHRS and CDR2 YFSETQ. CDR3 length: 14 amino acids. This table comes from immunoSEQ multiplex PCR, and its TCRdb copy is limited to in-frame clones, with some not included. Of tens of thousands of clones listed, approximately 94% are singletons. A remark on this clone: Its antigen is unknown.

The sequenced sample consisted of PBMCs. The clonotype originates from a young woman in good health and CMV-seropositive. This chain connects TRBV5-1 to TRBJ1-2; TRBD1 agrees at 8 bases. The CDR3 region has the DNA TGCGCCAGCAGCACGGGACAGGCCGACTCTGGCTACACCTTC. It is translated as CASSTGQADSGYTF.